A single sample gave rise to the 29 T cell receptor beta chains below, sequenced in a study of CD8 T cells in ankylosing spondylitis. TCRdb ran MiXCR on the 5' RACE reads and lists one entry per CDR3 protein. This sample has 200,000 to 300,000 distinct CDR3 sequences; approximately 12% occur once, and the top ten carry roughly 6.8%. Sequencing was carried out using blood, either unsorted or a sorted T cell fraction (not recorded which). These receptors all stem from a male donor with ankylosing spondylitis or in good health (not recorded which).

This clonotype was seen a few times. CDR3 in DNA: TGCAGTAGCGGGAAAACAGATACGCAGTATTTT. Translating gives CSSGKTDTQYF. V is TRBV20-1 and J is TRBJ2-3; TRBD2 matches at 7 bases. Trimming cost V 8 bases and J 3 bases; bases outside gene matches: 2. CDR3 size: 11 residues. Germline CDR1 DFQATT, CDR2 SNEGSKA (reference sequence).

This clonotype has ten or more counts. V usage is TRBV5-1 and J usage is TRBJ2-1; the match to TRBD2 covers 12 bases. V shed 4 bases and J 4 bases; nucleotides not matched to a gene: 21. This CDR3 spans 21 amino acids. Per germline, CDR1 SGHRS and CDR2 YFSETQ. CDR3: CASSKDRLAGDVVSWYNEQFF. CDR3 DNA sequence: TGCGCCAGCAGCAAAGACAGACTAGCGGGAGACGTTGTTTCGTGGTACAATGAGCAGTTCTTC.

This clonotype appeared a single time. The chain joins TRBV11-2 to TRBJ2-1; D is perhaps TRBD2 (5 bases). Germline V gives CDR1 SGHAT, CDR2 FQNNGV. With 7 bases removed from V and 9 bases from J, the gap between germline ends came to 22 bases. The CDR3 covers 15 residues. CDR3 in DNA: TGTGCCAGCATCCCCGGCCCGGGCGGGTTCTCTGAGCAGTTCTTC. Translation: CASIPGPGGFSEQFF.

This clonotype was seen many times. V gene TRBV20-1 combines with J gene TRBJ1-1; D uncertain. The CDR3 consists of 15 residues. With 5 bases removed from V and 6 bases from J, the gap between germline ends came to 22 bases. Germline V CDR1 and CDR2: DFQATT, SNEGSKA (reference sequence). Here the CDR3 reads CSAQVRPGILAEAFF. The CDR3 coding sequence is TGCAGTGCTCAAGTCCGCCCGGGGATACTTGCTGAAGCTTTCTTT.

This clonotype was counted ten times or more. The CDR3 protein is CSARVAGGLSYEQYF. DNA of the CDR3: TGCAGTGCTAGGGTAGCGGGAGGGCTATCCTACGAGCAGTACTTC. The chain is built from TRBV20-1 and TRBJ2-7, with TRBD2 identical over 11 bases. This CDR3 is 15 amino acids long. Trimming removed 3 bases from V and 1 base from J; junction bases left unmatched: 5. Germline CDR1 is DFQATT and CDR2 is SNEGSKA (reference sequence).

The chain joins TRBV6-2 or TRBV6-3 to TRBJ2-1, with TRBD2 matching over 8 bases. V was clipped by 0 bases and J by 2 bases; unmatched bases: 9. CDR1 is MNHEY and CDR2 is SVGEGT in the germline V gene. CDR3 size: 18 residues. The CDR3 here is CASSYSSLFGGAYNEQFF. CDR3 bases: TGTGCCAGCAGTTACTCGAGTCTTTTCGGGGGGGCCTACAATGAGCAGTTCTTC.

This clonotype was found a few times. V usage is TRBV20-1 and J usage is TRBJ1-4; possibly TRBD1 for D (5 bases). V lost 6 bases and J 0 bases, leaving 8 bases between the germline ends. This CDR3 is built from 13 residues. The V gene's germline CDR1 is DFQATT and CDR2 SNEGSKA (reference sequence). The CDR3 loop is CSAGTATNEKLFF. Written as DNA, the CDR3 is TGCAGTGCCGGGACGGCAACTAATGAAAAACTGTTTTTT.

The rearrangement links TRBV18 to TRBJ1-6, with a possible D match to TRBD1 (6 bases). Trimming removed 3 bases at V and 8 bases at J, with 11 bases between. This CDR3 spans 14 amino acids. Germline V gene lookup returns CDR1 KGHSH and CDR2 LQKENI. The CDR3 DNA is TGTGCCAGCTCACCGGGACATAGGGATTCACCCCTCCACTTT. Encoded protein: CASSPGHRDSPLHF.

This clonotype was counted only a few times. The CDR3 DNA is TGTGCCAGCAGTTTCCGGGACACGAACACCGGGGAGCTGTTTTTT. Translating it yields CASSFRDTNTGELFF. The chain is built from TRBV12-3 or TRBV12-4 and TRBJ2-2; D possibly corresponds to TRBD1 (6 bases). The CDR3 length is 15 residues. V dropped 3 bases and J dropped 0 bases, with 8 bases sitting between them.

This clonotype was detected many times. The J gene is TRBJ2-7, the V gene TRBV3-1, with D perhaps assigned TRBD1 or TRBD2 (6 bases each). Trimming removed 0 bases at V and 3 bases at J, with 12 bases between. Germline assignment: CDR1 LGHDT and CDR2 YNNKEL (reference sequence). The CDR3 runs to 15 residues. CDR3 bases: TGTGCCAGCAGCCAAGAGGGGGGCAGCTTCTACGAGCAGTACTTC. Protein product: CASSQEGGSFYEQYF.

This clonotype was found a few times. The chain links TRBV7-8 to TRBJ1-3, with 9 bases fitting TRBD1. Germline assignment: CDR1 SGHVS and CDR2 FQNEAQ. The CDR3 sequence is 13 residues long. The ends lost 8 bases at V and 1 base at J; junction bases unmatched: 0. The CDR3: CASGTGSGNTIYF. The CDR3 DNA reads TGTGCCAGCGGGACAGGGTCTGGAAACACCATATATTTT. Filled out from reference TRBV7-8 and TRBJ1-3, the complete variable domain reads GAGVSQSPRYKVAKRGQDVALRCDPISGHVSLFWYQQALGQGPEFLTYFQNEAQLDKSGLPSDRFFAERPEGSVSTLKIQRTQQEDSAVYLCASGTGSGNTIYFGEGSWLTVV.

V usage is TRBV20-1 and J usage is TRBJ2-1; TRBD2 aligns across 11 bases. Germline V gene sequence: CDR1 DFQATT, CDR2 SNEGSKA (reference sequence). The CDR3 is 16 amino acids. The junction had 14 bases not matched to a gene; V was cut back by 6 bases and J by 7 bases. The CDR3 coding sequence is TGCAGTGCCACCGGGACTAGCGGATTTTTCGGAAATGAGCAGTTCTTC. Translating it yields CSATGTSGFFGNEQFF.

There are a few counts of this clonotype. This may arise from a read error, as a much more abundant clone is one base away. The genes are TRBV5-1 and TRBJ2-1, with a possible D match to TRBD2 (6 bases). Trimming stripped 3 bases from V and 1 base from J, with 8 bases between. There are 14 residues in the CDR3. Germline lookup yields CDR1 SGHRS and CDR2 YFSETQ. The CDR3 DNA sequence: TGCGCCAGCAGCTACGCGGGGTCCTACAATGAGCAGTTCTTC. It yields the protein CASSYAGSYNEQFF. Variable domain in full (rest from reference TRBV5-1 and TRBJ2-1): KAGVTQTPRYLIKTRGQQVTLSCSPISGHRSVSWYQQTPGQGLQFLFEYFSETQRNKGNFPGRFSGRQFSNSRSEMNVSTLELGDSALYLCASSYAGSYNEQFFGPGTRLTVL.

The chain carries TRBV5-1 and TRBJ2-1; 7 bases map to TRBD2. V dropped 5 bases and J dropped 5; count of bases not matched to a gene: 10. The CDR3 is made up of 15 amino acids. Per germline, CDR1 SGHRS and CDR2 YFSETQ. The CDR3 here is CASRPPGGRNNEQFF. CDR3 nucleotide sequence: TGCGCCAGCAGACCACCGGGGGGTCGGAACAATGAGCAGTTCTTC.

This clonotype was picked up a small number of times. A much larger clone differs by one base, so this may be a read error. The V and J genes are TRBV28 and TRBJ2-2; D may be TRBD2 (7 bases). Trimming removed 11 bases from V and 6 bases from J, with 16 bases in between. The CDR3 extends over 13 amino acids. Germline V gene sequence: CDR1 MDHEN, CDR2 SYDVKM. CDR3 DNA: TGTGCCGGGGGGGACATCTACTCCGGGGAGCTGTTTTTT. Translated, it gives CAGGDIYSGELFF.

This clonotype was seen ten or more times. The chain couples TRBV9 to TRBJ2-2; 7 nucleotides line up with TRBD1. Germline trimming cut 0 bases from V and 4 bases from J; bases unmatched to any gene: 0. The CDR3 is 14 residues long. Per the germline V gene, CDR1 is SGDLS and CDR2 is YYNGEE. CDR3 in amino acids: CASSVEGATGELFF. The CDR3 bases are TGTGCCAGCAGCGTAGAGGGGGCCACCGGGGAGCTGTTTTTT. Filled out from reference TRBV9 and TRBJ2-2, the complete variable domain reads DSGVTQTPKHLITATGQRVTLRCSPRSGDLSVYWYQQSLDQGLQFLIQYYNGEERAKGNILERFSAQQFPDLHSELNLSSLELGDSALYFCASSVEGATGELFFGEGSRLTVL.

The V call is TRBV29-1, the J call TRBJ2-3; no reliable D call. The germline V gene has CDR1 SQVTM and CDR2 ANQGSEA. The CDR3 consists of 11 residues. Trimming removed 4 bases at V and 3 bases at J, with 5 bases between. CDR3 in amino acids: CSVVETDTQYF. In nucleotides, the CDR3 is TGCAGCGTTGTGGAAACAGATACGCAGTATTTT.

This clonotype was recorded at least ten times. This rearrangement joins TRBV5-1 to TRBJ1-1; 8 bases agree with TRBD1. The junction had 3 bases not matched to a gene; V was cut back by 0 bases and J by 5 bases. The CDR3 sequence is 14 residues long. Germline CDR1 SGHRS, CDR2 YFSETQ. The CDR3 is CASSLGQGWTEAFF. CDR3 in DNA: TGCGCCAGCAGCTTGGGACAGGGGTGGACTGAAGCTTTCTTT.

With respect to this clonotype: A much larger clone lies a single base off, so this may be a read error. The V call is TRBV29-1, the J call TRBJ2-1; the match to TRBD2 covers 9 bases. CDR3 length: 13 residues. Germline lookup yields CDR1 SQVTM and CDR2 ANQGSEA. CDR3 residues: CSVRPSGKNGQFF. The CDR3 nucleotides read TGCAGCGTTCGGCCTAGCGGGAAAAATGGGCAGTTCTTC.

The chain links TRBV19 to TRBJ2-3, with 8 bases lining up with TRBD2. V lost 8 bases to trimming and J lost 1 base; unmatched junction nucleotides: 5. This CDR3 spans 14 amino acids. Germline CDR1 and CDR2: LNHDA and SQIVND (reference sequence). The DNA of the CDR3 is TGTGCCAGTGGGCTTAGCGGGGGCACAGATACGCAGTATTTT. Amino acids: CASGLSGGTDTQYF.

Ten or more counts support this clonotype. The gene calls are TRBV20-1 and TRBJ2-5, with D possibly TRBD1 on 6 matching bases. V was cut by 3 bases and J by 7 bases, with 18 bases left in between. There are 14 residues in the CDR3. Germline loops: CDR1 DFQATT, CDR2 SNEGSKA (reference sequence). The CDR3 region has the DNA TGCAGTGCTAGCCCCCGGGGACACGCTGGGACCCAGTACTTC. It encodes CSASPRGHAGTQYF.

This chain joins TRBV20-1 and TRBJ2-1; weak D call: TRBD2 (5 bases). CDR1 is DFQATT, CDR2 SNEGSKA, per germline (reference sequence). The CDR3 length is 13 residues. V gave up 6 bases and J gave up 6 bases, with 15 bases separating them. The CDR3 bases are TGCAGTGCCCAGAGGGCTACCTGCAATGAGCAGTTCTTC. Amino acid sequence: CSAQRATCNEQFF.

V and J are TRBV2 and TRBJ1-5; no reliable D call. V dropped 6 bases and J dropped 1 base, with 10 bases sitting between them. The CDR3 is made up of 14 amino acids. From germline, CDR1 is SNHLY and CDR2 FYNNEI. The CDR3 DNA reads TGTGCCAGCAGCGGTGATTTAAGCAATCAGCCCCAGCATTTT. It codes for CASSGDLSNQPQHF.

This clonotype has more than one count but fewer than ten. The CDR3, as DNA: TGTGCCAGCGCACCTAGGATTCGGAACAGCTCAAATGAAAAACTGTTTTTT. Translating it yields CASAPRIRNSSNEKLFF. The chain combines TRBV7-9 with TRBJ1-4; no reliable D call. The CDR3 is made up of 17 amino acids. Germline V gene data show CDR1 as SEHNR and CDR2 as FQNEAQ (reference sequence). Trimming left V 8 bases short and J 5 bases short, with 24 bases between. The entire variable domain, with the rest obtained from reference TRBV7-9 and TRBJ1-4, is as follows: DTGVSQNPRHKITKRGQNVTFRCDPISEHNRLYWYRQTLGQGPEFLTYFQNEAQLEKSRLLSDRFSAERPKGSFSTLEIQRTEQGDSAMYLCASAPRIRNSSNEKLFFGSGTQLSVL.

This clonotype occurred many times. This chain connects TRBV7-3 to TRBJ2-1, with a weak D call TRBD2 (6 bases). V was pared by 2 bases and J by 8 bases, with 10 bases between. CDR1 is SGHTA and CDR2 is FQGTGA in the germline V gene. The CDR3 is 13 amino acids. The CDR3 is CASSLRREDEQFF. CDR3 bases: TGTGCCAGCAGCTTACGCAGGGAGGATGAGCAGTTCTTC.

In DNA form, the CDR3 reads TGTGCCAGCAGCCCGAGCCGGGGGGCGGTTGAAGCTTTCTTT. It translates to CASSPSRGAVEAFF. This chain links TRBV11-3 with TRBJ1-1; weak D call: TRBD1 (6 bases). There are 14 residues in the CDR3. Germline values: CDR1 SGHNT, CDR2 YENEEA. V was clipped by 5 bases and J by 7 bases, with 17 bases between them.

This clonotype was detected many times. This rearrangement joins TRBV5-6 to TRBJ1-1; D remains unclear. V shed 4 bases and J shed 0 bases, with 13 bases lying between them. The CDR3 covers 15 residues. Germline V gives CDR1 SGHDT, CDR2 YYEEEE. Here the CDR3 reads CASSPLARMNTEAFF. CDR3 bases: TGTGCCAGCAGCCCCTTGGCTAGGATGAACACTGAAGCTTTCTTT.

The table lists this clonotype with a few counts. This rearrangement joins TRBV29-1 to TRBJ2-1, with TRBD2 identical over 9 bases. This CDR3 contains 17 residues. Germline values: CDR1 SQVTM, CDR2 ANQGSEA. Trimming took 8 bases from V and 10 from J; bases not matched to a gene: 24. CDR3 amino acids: CSSSRGRGGRGSTEQFF. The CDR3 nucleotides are TGCAGCTCCTCCAGGGGCAGGGGCGGGAGGGGAAGCACCGAGCAGTTCTTC.

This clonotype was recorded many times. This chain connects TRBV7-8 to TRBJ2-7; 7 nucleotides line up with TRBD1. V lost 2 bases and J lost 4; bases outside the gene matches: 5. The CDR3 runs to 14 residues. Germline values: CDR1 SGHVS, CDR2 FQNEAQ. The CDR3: CASSLRDRLYEQYF. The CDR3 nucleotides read TGTGCCAGCAGCTTAAGGGACAGACTTTACGAGCAGTACTTC. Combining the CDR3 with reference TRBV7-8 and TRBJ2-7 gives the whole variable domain GAGVSQSPRYKVAKRGQDVALRCDPISGHVSLFWYQQALGQGPEFLTYFQNEAQLDKSGLPSDRFFAERPEGSVSTLKIQRTQQEDSAVYLCASSLRDRLYEQYFGPGTRLTVT.